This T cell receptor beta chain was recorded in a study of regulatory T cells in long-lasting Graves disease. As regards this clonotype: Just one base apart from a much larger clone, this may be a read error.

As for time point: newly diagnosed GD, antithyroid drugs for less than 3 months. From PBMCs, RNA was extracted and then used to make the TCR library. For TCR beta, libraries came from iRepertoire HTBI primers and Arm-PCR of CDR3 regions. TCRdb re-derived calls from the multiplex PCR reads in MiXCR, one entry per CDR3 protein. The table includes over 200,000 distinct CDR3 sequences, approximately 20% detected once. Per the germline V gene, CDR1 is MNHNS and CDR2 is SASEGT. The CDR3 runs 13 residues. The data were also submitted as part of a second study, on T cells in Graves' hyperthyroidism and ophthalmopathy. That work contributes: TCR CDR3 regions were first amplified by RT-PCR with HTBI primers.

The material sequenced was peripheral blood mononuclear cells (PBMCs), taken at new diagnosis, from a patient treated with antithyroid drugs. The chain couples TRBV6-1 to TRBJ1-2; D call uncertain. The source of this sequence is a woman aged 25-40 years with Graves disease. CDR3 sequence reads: CAGSTVQSNGYTF. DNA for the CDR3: TGTGCCGGCAGTACGGTGCAGTCTAATGGCTACACCTTC.